The TCR beta chain described here comes from a study of OX40 agonist ivuxolimab in advanced cancers. General notes on the study: Ivuxolimab, which targeted the costimulatory receptor OX40 (CD134), was an agonistic, fully human IgG2 monoclonal antibody. Intravenous ivuxolimab was administered to patients every 2 weeks at six dose levels: 0.01, 0.1, 0.3, 1.5, 3 and 10 mg/kg. Among the roughly 52 dose-escalation patients, about 19 had hepatocellular carcinoma, roughly 15 melanoma, 9 renal cell carcinoma and 9 head and neck cancer. In the dose-escalation cohort, 75% to 90% of patients were male, and the mean age was around 60 years with a range of roughly 23 to 79. Prior anti-PD-1, anti-PD-L1 or anti-CTLA-4 therapy was permitted, and 40% of dose-escalation patients had received checkpoint inhibitors. Partial responses were achieved by three dose-escalation patients, of whom one had hepatocellular carcinoma and two had cutaneous melanoma. The point of sequencing TCRbeta in the periphery was to test whether ivuxolimab changed TCR sequence diversity and drove clonal T-cell expansion. The paper covers the monotherapy dose-escalation part of the phase I ivuxolimab trial, which included N ≈ 50 patients.

The trial excluded patients who had a history of autoimmune disease or were on systemic immunosuppression. Peripheral blood for TCR sequencing was drawn from every dose cohort at baseline, at cycle 4 day 1 and at cycle 7 day 1. Samples came from an open-label, multicenter, first-in-human phase I dose-escalation trial of ivuxolimab. Adults with locally advanced or metastatic melanoma, renal cell carcinoma, hepatocellular carcinoma or head and neck squamous cell carcinoma were enrolled in the trial. Before TCR sequencing, CD4+ T cells and CD8+ T cells were sorted from peripheral blood as separate populations. Genomic DNA was extracted from sorted cells for sequencing of the TCRbeta CDR3 region. The immunoSEQ Assay was used for sequencing of TCRbeta CDR3 regions. Drawn from immuneACCESS, this table holds only the in-frame rearrangements with V and J called that TCRdb kept. Clones are partly lost; checked studies trace under half to an unresolved V gene and leave the rest unexplained. This sample comprises around 82,000 clones, approximately 91% of them detected only once. Of the sample, about an eighth is held by the ten largest clones.

V lost 3 bases and J lost 2 bases; the stretch between them is 11 bases long. There are 13 amino acids in the CDR3, from cysteine to phenylalanine inclusive. Only CDR3 DNA remains: 39 bases, in frame from the first base. The germline V gene encodes CDR1 GTSNPN and CDR2 SVGIG (reference sequence). This clone was recorded only once. The antigen it binds to is not known. No clone much larger than this one lies a single base away; base qualities are absent. Summary of the overall study and its limitations: At doses from 0.1 to 3.0 mg/kg, clonal expansion was seen in both CD4+ and CD8+ blood T cells between baseline and week 6. In the 0.1-3.0 mg/kg groups, partial responders were among the patients with the lowest normalized peripheral clonal expansion, particularly in CD8+ T cells. Antigen specificity was not determined for the clonally expanded peripheral T cells. Low levels of normalized T-cell clonal expansion were also seen in some patients who did not respond. After ivuxolimab, more expanded clones were found on average in CD8+ T cells than in CD4+ T cells.

Recombination joined TRBV30 with TRBJ2-7, with no reliable assignment of the D segment. The sample in question was CD4+ or CD8+ T cells sorted from blood, obtained in a trial of the OX40 agonist ivuxolimab. This TCR came from an adult with an advanced solid tumor such as melanoma, head and neck, liver or kidney cancer. For the CDR3, the sequence is CAWRIESTYEQYF. The nucleotide sequence is given as TGTGCCTGGAGAATAGAATCTACCTACGAGCAGTACTTC.